This TCR beta chain was identified in a study of T cells in localized non-small cell lung cancer. The study, taken as a whole, reports: Paired adjacent lung recovered a median roughly 56 of the top 100 tumor clones. Uninvolved adjacent lung had the highest recorded T cell clonality, with tumor below it. Density of T cells in blood, when higher, went with longer overall survival. Because sequencing included only one region (of the tumor), heterogeneity remains possible.

With regard to this clone: Its cognate antigen is unknown.

TCRdb keeps only in-frame clones here, not all; method: immunoSEQ multiplex PCR. The sample lists 70,000 or so clones, roughly 80% seen once, with 1% to 1.5% in the top ten. This CDR3 region has 13 residues. Trimming removed 6 bases at V and 5 bases at J, with 11 bases between. Germline CDR1 and CDR2: MNHEY and SVGAGI. The chain joins TRBV6-5 to TRBJ1-5; D call uncertain. The clonotype comes from a female donor at least 60 years old with stage I lung adenocarcinoma. Sequencing was performed on peripheral blood, taken before any cancer treatment. In DNA, the CDR3 is TGTGCCAGCAGGAGGACCCCTGATCAGCCCCAGCATTTT. As protein: CASRRTPDQPQHF.